Sequencing of this T cell receptor (beta chain) was carried out in a study of T cell changes during pregnancy in multiple sclerosis (dated by TCRdb to about 2019). For the study in its entirety: In women with multiple sclerosis, the researchers looked at how the T cell repertoire shifted as pregnancy progressed.

The library was obtained by the immunoSEQ multiplex PCR assay. Drawn from immuneACCESS, this table holds only the in-frame rearrangements with V and J called that TCRdb kept. Clones are partly lost; checked studies trace under half to an unresolved V gene and leave the rest unexplained. The sample data list under 40,000 clones, and around 92% of these were observed just once. In total, the top ten clones hold under 30% of the sample. Concerning this clone: Its antigen remains undetermined. No qualities accompany the bases; no much larger clone lies one base away.

Sequenced here: CD8+ T cells from peripheral blood mononuclear cells, sampled before pregnancy. This sequence was found in a female donor with multiple sclerosis, enrolled in a pregnancy study.

The nucleotide sequence is given as TGTGCCAGCAGCCCTCCACAGGGGGGGGAAACTGAAGCTTTCTTT. It translates to CASSPPQGGETEAFF. The chain is encoded by TRBV7-9 joined to TRBJ1-1; TRBD1 fits 8 bases in the junction. According to the germline V gene (reference sequence), CDR1 reads SEHNR and CDR2 reads FQNEAQ. Trimming accounts for 5 bases at V and 5 bases at J, while the number of junction bases matched to no gene is 10. Including the terminal cysteine and phenylalanine, the CDR3 comprises 15 residues. Just the 45-base CDR3 DNA is kept, in frame starting at base 1.